Below, 23 T cell receptor beta chains from the same sample are listed, as sequenced in a study of blood T cell repertoires in COVID-19 (dated by TCRdb to 2018 to 2021). Receptor amplification or capture employed the immunoSEQ multiplex PCR assay. TCRdb retrieved this table from immuneACCESS and kept in-frame rearrangements only. Not all clones are present; in checked studies, unresolved V genes account for under half, and no reason is known for the remainder. This sample gives under 70,000 clones in total; about 91% of them show up just once. The ten most abundant clones make up 5.5% to 7% of the sample. Material: peripheral blood. Receptors were obtained from a woman aged 70 to 79 with acute or convalescent COVID-19.

The chain links TRBV6-5 to TRBJ2-3, with TRBD2 matching over 8 bases. Germline CDR1 reads MNHEY; CDR2 reads SVGAGI. The CDR3 is 13 amino acids. V lost 6 bases to trimming and J lost 4 bases; unmatched junction nucleotides: 3. CDR3 loop: CASRGLVADTQYF. In nucleotides, the CDR3 is TGTGCCAGCAGGGGACTAGTGGCAGATACGCAGTATTTT.

This clone appeared once. The chain combines TRBV3-1 (or the pseudogene TRBV3-2) with TRBJ1-5; the D is unclear. This CDR3 is 17 amino acids long. Trimming removed 1 base from V and 0 bases from J, with 13 bases in between. The germline V gene encodes CDR1 LGHDT and CDR2 YNNKEL (reference sequence). The CDR3 DNA reads TGTGCCAGCAGCCAAGCGGTTCCGGGGAATAGCAATCAGCCCCAGCATTTT. This gives the protein CASSQAVPGNSNQPQHF.

The chain links TRBV5-1 to TRBJ1-1, with a tentative D call TRBD1 (5 bases). With 4 bases removed from V and 2 bases from J, the gap between germline ends came to 12 bases. CDR1 and CDR2 (germline): SGHRS, YFSETQ. There are 14 residues in the CDR3. The CDR3 is CASSHGGGNTEAFF. CDR3 in DNA: TGCGCCAGCAGCCACGGGGGAGGTAACACTGAAGCTTTCTTT. The entire variable domain, with the rest obtained from reference TRBV5-1 and TRBJ1-1, is as follows: KAGVTQTPRYLIKTRGQQVTLSCSPISGHRSVSWYQQTPGQGLQFLFEYFSETQRNKGNFPGRFSGRQFSNSRSEMNVSTLELGDSALYLCASSHGGGNTEAFFGQGTRLTVV.

The gene calls are TRBV7-3 and TRBJ2-1, with D possibly TRBD2 on 6 matching bases. Between the trimmed V and J ends, which lost 2 bases and 2 bases, there was a span of 19 bases. Germline CDR1 and CDR2: SGHTA and FQGTGA. The CDR3 runs 18 residues. In DNA, the CDR3 is TGTGCCAGCAGCTTATTGCCTGGGGGGATAAGCCCCTACAATGAGCAGTTCTTC. This translates into CASSLLPGGISPYNEQFF. Full variable domain (remainder filled in from reference TRBV7-3 and TRBJ2-1): GAGVSQTPSNKVTEKGKYVELRCDPISGHTALYWYRQSLGQGPEFLIYFQGTGAADDSGLPNDRFFAVRPEGSVSTLKIQRTERGDSAVYLCASSLLPGGISPYNEQFFGPGTRLTVL.

The chain recombines TRBV24-1 with TRBJ1-2; 9 nucleotides match TRBD1. The CDR3 runs to 14 residues. The V and J ends lost 3 bases and 8 bases, in that order; junction bases with no gene match: 6. Per the germline V gene, CDR1 is KGHDR and CDR2 is SFDVKD. CDR3 DNA: TGTGCCACCAGTGATCAACAGGGGGCGGGAGGCTACACCTTC. Its protein is CATSDQQGAGGYTF.

J is TRBJ1-5 and V is TRBV15; D might be TRBD1 (6 bases). From germline, CDR1 is LNHNV and CDR2 YYDKDF (reference sequence). Trimming took 5 bases from V and 6 from J, leaving 14 bases between them. This CDR3 contains 14 residues. The CDR3 loop reads CATSQSTGSQPQHF. The CDR3 DNA sequence: TGTGCCACCAGCCAATCTACAGGGTCTCAGCCCCAGCATTTT.

The sample holds one count of this clone. The gene calls are TRBV27 and TRBJ1-2; 8 positions match TRBD1. Germline V gene data show CDR1 as MNHEY and CDR2 as SMNVEV (reference sequence). The CDR3 is made up of 15 amino acids. V shed 3 bases and J 7 bases; nucleotides not matched to a gene: 10. CDR3 loop: CASSFLGGQVGGYTF. The DNA for the CDR3 is TGTGCCAGCAGTTTCTTAGGGGGACAGGTGGGTGGCTACACCTTC.

This rearrangement joins TRBV10-2 to TRBJ2-2; no definite D call. The CDR3 loop spans 13 amino acids. Germline V lookup: CDR1 WSHSY, CDR2 SAAADI. V lost 7 bases and J lost 4, with 10 bases in between. CDR3 region: CASTRQATGELFF. For the CDR3, the DNA is TGCGCCAGCACCCGCCAGGCCACCGGGGAGCTGTTTTTT.

This clone was picked up one time. The V call is TRBV13, the J call TRBJ1-2, with a tentative D call TRBD1 (5 bases). V was shortened by 4 bases and J by 0 bases, with 18 bases between the two germline ends. CDR1 is PRHDT, CDR2 FYEKMQ, per germline (reference sequence). The CDR3 runs 17 residues. The CDR3 region has the DNA TGTGCCAGCAGCTACACCCCCGGGACTGAGTCTAACTATGGCTACACCTTC. Its translation is CASSYTPGTESNYGYTF.

This sequence joins TRBV7-9 and TRBJ1-5, with a possible D match to TRBD1 (6 bases). This CDR3 region has 14 residues. V shed 0 bases and J shed 7 bases, with 10 bases lying between them. Germline V lookup: CDR1 SEHNR, CDR2 FQNEAQ (reference sequence). In nucleotides, the CDR3 is TGTGCCAGCAGCTTAGCAAAACAGGGACAGCCCCAGCATTTT. Translated: CASSLAKQGQPQHF. The variable domain in full, completed from reference TRBV7-9 and TRBJ1-5, reads DTGVSQNPRHKITKRGQNVTFRCDPISEHNRLYWYRQTLGQGPEFLTYFQNEAQLEKSRLLSDRFSAERPKGSFSTLEIQRTEQGDSAMYLCASSLAKQGQPQHFGDGTRLSIL.

This rearrangement joins TRBV5-5 to TRBJ2-2; TRBD2 matches 7 bases. Germline CDR1 reads SGHKS; CDR2 reads YYEKEE (reference sequence). This CDR3 comprises 14 residues. V lost 0 bases to trimming and J lost 6 bases; unmatched junction nucleotides: 2. The CDR3 DNA reads as TGTGCCAGCAGCTTGGTGGGAGGGTCCGGGGAGCTGTTTTTT. It encodes CASSLVGGSGELFF.

The chain joins TRBV19 to TRBJ2-7; 8 bases match TRBD2. In germline, CDR1 is LNHDA, CDR2 SQIVND (reference sequence). Trimming took 3 bases from V and 7 from J; bases not matched to a gene: 11. The CDR3 is made up of 15 amino acids. CDR3 in DNA: TGTGCCAGTAGTATCGGGCTAGCGGGCCGCTCTGAGCAGTACTTC. The encoded protein is CASSIGLAGRSEQYF.

In nucleotides, the CDR3 is TGTGCCAGCAGCAGGACAGGGTACCAAGAGACCCAGTACTTC. Amino acids: CASSRTGYQETQYF. V is TRBV28 and J is TRBJ2-5; 8 nucleotides agree with TRBD1. J lost 0 bases, V lost 6 bases, and 3 bases had no gene match. Germline CDR1 is MDHEN and CDR2 is SYDVKM. This CDR3 is 14 amino acids long. The variable domain in full, with the rest retrieved from reference TRBV28 and TRBJ2-5, is DVKVTQSSRYLVKRTGEKVFLECVQDMDHENMFWYRQDPGLGLRLIYFSYDVKMKEKGDIPEGYSVSREKKERFSLILESASTNQTSMYLCASSRTGYQETQYFGPGTRLLVL.

This chain uses TRBV6-5 with TRBJ1-1, with a weak D call TRBD1 (5 bases). Per germline, CDR1 MNHEY and CDR2 SVGAGI. The CDR3 is made up of 14 amino acids. V lost 6 bases and J 6 bases, leaving 17 bases between the germline ends. CDR3 loop: CASSWGSPVPEAFF. The DNA for the CDR3 is TGTGCCAGCAGCTGGGGCTCCCCCGTTCCTGAAGCTTTCTTT.

The chain couples TRBV2 to TRBJ1-4; tentative D call: TRBD1 (5 bases). Per the germline V gene, CDR1 is SNHLY and CDR2 is FYNNEI. Trimming took 0 bases from V and 8 from J, leaving 13 bases between them. The CDR3 runs to 15 residues. This chain's CDR3 is CASSEAGGKGEKLFF. The DNA of the CDR3 is TGTGCCAGCAGTGAAGCAGGAGGGAAGGGGGAAAAACTGTTTTTT.

CDR3 amino acids: CASSPGGSDSGELFF. Here the CDR3 DNA reads TGTGCCAGCAGCCCGGGGGGTTCTGACTCCGGGGAGCTGTTTTTT. This sequence joins TRBV11-3 and TRBJ2-2; TRBD2 matches 7 bases. This CDR3 has 15 amino acids. V lost 5 bases to trimming and J lost 6 bases; unmatched junction nucleotides: 9. Germline V gene lookup returns CDR1 SGHNT and CDR2 YENEEA.

Turning to this clone: Within the sample, other DNA sequences also encode this same CDR3. This chain joins TRBV27 and TRBJ1-1; D may be TRBD1 (6 bases). Trimming stripped 5 bases from V and 6 bases from J, with 13 bases between. From germline, CDR1 is MNHEY and CDR2 SMNVEV (reference sequence). This CDR3 has 13 amino acids. CDR3 region: CASSLTRGAEAFF. The DNA for the CDR3 is TGTGCCAGCAGTCTAACCAGGGGCGCTGAAGCTTTCTTT.

The gene calls are TRBV4-1 and TRBJ1-2, with D maybe TRBD1 (5 bases). The V gene lost 1 base and the J gene lost 2 bases, with 11 bases spanning the gap. The germline gives CDR1 MGHRA, CDR2 YSYEKL. This CDR3 spans 15 amino acids. The CDR3 DNA follows: TGCGCCAGCAGCCAAGGGGGGGGACGGAACTATGGCTACACCTTC. Its translation is CASSQGGGRNYGYTF.

J is TRBJ1-3 and V is TRBV3-1 (or the pseudogene TRBV3-2); D is perhaps TRBD1 (5 bases). Germline-derived CDR1 and CDR2 are LGHDT and YNNKEL (reference sequence). Trimming pared 3 bases from V and 2 bases from J, leaving 11 bases between. CDR3 length equals 15 residues. DNA for the CDR3: TGTGCCAGCAGCCATCTACAGGCGACTGGAAACACCATATATTTT. It translates to CASSHLQATGNTIYF.

The V gene is TRBV7-6, the J gene TRBJ2-7, with 9 bases that match TRBD1. V was clipped by 2 bases and J by 3 bases; unmatched bases: 14. The CDR3 spans 18 residues. The germline CDR1 and CDR2 sequences are SGHVS and FNYEAQ. The CDR3 reads CASSLFSLDRGESYEQYF. For the CDR3, the DNA is TGTGCCAGCAGCTTATTTTCCCTGGACAGGGGAGAAAGCTACGAGCAGTACTTC.

The chain has TRBV10-3 and TRBJ2-1, with D possibly matching TRBD2 (6 bases). CDR3 length: 15 residues. Between the trimmed V and J ends, which lost 3 bases and 0 bases, there was a span of 9 bases. The germline V gene has CDR1 ENHRY and CDR2 SYGVKD. The CDR3 sequence: CAISDTGGSYNEQFF. CDR3 DNA sequence: TGTGCCATCAGTGACACCGGGGGCTCCTACAATGAGCAGTTCTTC.

This chain joins TRBV12-5 and TRBJ2-2; D perhaps matches TRBD1 (6 bases). CDR3 length: 12 amino acids. Per germline, CDR1 LGHNT and CDR2 FRNRAP. V was cut by 5 bases and J by 6 bases, with 7 bases left in between. CDR3 loop: CASGQGSGELFF. DNA of the CDR3: TGTGCTAGTGGTCAGGGGTCCGGGGAGCTGTTTTTT.

The gene calls are TRBV12-5 and TRBJ1-2, with 9 bases identical to TRBD1. Germline values: CDR1 LGHNT, CDR2 FRNRAP. J was trimmed by 3 bases and V by 6 bases; bases with no gene match: 2. CDR3 length: 13 residues. Here the CDR3 DNA reads TGTGCTAGTGGCCGGGACAGGGACTATGGCTACACCTTC. Encoded protein: CASGRDRDYGYTF.